The 22 T cell receptor beta chains below all came from one sample that was sequenced in a study of graft-versus-host responses after intestinal transplantation. These receptors' targets are unknown. Only in-frame clones appear in the TCRdb table, and some are missing; sequencing was by immunoSEQ multiplex PCR. The sample holds approximately 97,000 clones, less than 95% seen once. Sequenced material: unstimulated CD8+ T cells sorted from spleen or lymph node cells, taken before transplant. The source is a human donor who was the organ donor for an intestinal transplant.

CDR3 sequence: CASRRQDTQYF. In DNA, the CDR3 is TGCGCCAGCAGGCGACAAGATACGCAGTATTTT. The genes are TRBV5-1 and TRBJ2-3; D is unresolved. Looked up from germline, CDR1 is SGHRS and CDR2 is YFSETQ. V was shortened by 5 bases and J by 5 bases, with 6 bases between the two germline ends. CDR3 length: 11 amino acids.

Only one count was recorded for this clone. The CDR3 sequence: CASSVYVSGTPSEQFF. The CDR3 DNA is TGTGCCAGCAGCGTGTATGTTAGCGGGACACCTAGTGAGCAGTTCTTC. The V and J genes are TRBV9 and TRBJ2-1; TRBD2 aligns across 8 bases. Germline CDR1 reads SGDLS; CDR2 reads YYNGEE. This CDR3 is built from 16 residues. V gave up 2 bases and J gave up 9 bases; unmatched junction bases: 13.

The V and J genes are TRBV9 and TRBJ2-1; D may be TRBD2 (6 bases). This CDR3 has 16 residues. Trimming shortened V by 0 bases and J by 3 bases, and 13 bases separated the two germline ends. Germline V gives CDR1 SGDLS, CDR2 YYNGEE. This CDR3 reads CASSVAWDGGYNEQFF. The DNA for the CDR3 is TGTGCCAGCAGCGTAGCTTGGGACGGGGGCTACAATGAGCAGTTCTTC.

This chain joins TRBV11-2 and TRBJ2-1; TRBD2 might be the D (6 bases). V lost 2 bases and J 4 bases, leaving 15 bases between the germline ends. The germline V gene encodes CDR1 SGHAT and CDR2 FQNNGV. This CDR3 is 16 amino acids long. CDR3 loop: CASSLQSRGPYNEQFF. The CDR3 DNA is TGTGCCAGCAGCTTACAGTCGCGGGGCCCATACAATGAGCAGTTCTTC.

The rearrangement joins TRBV28 to TRBJ1-2; D possibly corresponds to TRBD1 (6 bases). This CDR3 spans 14 amino acids. CDR1 and CDR2 (germline): MDHEN, SYDVKM. V lost 5 bases and J 5 bases, leaving 15 bases between the germline ends. CDR3: CASSPRTELYGYTF. CDR3 DNA: TGTGCCAGCAGTCCACGGACAGAGCTATATGGCTACACCTTC.

This rearrangement joins TRBV12-5 to TRBJ2-1; 10 bases match TRBD2. Germline CDR1 and CDR2: LGHNT and FRNRAP. The CDR3 contains 17 residues. With 5 bases clipped from V and 3 bases from J, the junction kept 10 bases outside the gene matches. This CDR3 reads CASGQPLERGGYNEQFF. The CDR3 nucleotides are TGTGCTAGTGGTCAACCTCTAGAGCGGGGGGGCTACAATGAGCAGTTCTTC.

This chain links TRBV30 with TRBJ2-5; D not certain. Germline V gene data show CDR1 as GTSNPN and CDR2 as SVGIG (reference sequence). The CDR3 has 13 residues. Trimming took off 0 bases at V and 1 base at J, with 6 bases between the two ends. CDR3 loop: CAWSVPFQETQYF. CDR3 sequence (DNA): TGTGCCTGGAGTGTCCCCTTCCAAGAGACCCAGTACTTC.

The chain employs TRBV28 and TRBJ2-7, with 9 bases lining up with TRBD1. V gave up 4 bases and J gave up 2 bases; unmatched junction bases: 12. The CDR3 has 17 residues. Germline values: CDR1 MDHEN, CDR2 SYDVKM. CDR3 nucleotides: TGTGCCAGCAGTTCACAGGGCGGGACAGGGATCCCCTACGAGCAGTACTTC. Translated, it gives CASSSQGGTGIPYEQYF.

The chain has TRBV4-1 and TRBJ2-3, with D possibly matching TRBD2 (6 bases). The V end was cut by 5 bases, the J end by 5 bases, with 11 bases between. This CDR3 spans 13 amino acids. Germline V gene data show CDR1 as MGHRA and CDR2 as YSYEKL. The CDR3 here is CASSLAGGDTQYF. CDR3 sequence (DNA): TGCGCCAGCAGCTTGGCCGGGGGAGATACGCAGTATTTT.

The chain recombines TRBV7-6 with TRBJ2-7; 7 positions agree with TRBD2. The CDR3 covers 16 residues. J lost 0 bases, V lost 1 base, and 6 bases had no gene match. The germline CDR1 and CDR2 sequences are SGHVS and FNYEAQ. CDR3 loop: CASSLVLGGSSYEQYF. CDR3 coding DNA: TGTGCCAGCAGCTTAGTCCTCGGGGGGAGCTCCTACGAGCAGTACTTC.

The V call is TRBV19, the J call TRBJ1-4; no clear D gene. V lost 6 bases and J lost 1, with 9 bases in between. CDR1 is LNHDA, CDR2 SQIVND, per germline (reference sequence). The CDR3 runs 14 residues. CDR3 DNA: TGTGCCAGTAGGCCAGGTGTAACTAATGAAAAACTGTTTTTT. Translating it yields CASRPGVTNEKLFF.

V usage is TRBV7-9 and J usage is TRBJ1-2; D is unresolved. This CDR3 contains 15 residues. Germline values: CDR1 SEHNR, CDR2 FQNEAQ (reference sequence). Between the trimmed V and J ends, which lost 5 bases and 10 bases, there was a span of 23 bases. In nucleotides, the CDR3 is TGTGCCAGCAGCCTATCAGGCTCCGGTTTTAACGACTACACCTTC. Its translation: CASSLSGSGFNDYTF.

V usage is TRBV30 and J usage is TRBJ2-3; 8 bases agree with TRBD2. The junction had 9 bases not matched to a gene; V was cut back by 0 bases and J by 4 bases. The length of the CDR3 is 16 residues. CDR1 and CDR2 from the germline V gene are GTSNPN and SVGIG (reference sequence). CDR3 sequence reads: CAWSVREGPAADTQYF. The CDR3 DNA is TGTGCCTGGAGTGTTCGGGAGGGCCCCGCAGCAGATACGCAGTATTTT.

The V and J genes are TRBV7-8 and TRBJ1-1, with TRBD1 identical over 8 bases. The CDR3 runs to 13 residues. Per germline, CDR1 SGHVS and CDR2 FQNEAQ. V gave up 5 bases and J gave up 11 bases; unmatched junction bases: 10. In nucleotides, the CDR3 is TGTGCCAGCAGCAAGGACAGGGTCTTTGAGGCTTTCTTT. Translating it yields CASSKDRVFEAFF.

This clone was observed once. The gene calls are TRBV7-3 and TRBJ2-2; D not certain. There are 14 residues in the CDR3. The germline V gene has CDR1 SGHTA and CDR2 FQGTGA. V gave up 2 bases and J gave up 4 bases, with 8 bases separating them. The CDR3 region is CASSLGQSTGELFF. CDR3 DNA sequence: TGTGCCAGCAGCTTAGGGCAAAGCACCGGGGAGCTGTTTTTT.

The chain is built from TRBV5-6 and TRBJ2-7; 10 nucleotides match TRBD2. Per the germline V gene, CDR1 is SGHDT and CDR2 is YYEEEE. With 7 bases clipped from V and 6 bases from J, the junction kept 10 bases outside the gene matches. There are 14 residues in the CDR3. CDR3 sequence (DNA): TGTGCCAGCCTCGGGACTAGCGACTCTCCCGAGCAGTACTTC. This encodes CASLGTSDSPEQYF. Full variable domain (missing parts from reference TRBV5-6 and TRBJ2-7): DAGVTQSPTHLIKTRGQQVTLRCSPKSGHDTVSWYQQALGQGPQFIFQYYEEEERQRGNFPDRFSGHQFPNYSSELNVNALLLGDSALYLCASLGTSDSPEQYFGPGTRLTVT.

The rearrangement uses TRBV7-9 and TRBJ2-7; D is ambiguous. Germline V gene sequence: CDR1 SEHNR, CDR2 FQNEAQ (reference sequence). Trimming stripped 0 bases from V and 5 bases from J, with 14 bases between. This CDR3 is 15 amino acids long. The CDR3 DNA reads as TGTGCCAGCAGCTTAGCCCCAGGTTCGCCAGACGAGCAGTACTTC. Translation: CASSLAPGSPDEQYF.

The CDR3 DNA reads as TGCAGCGTTCTTATCCCGGCCGCGTCGGGCGAGCAGTACTTC. Translation gives CSVLIPAASGEQYF. The chain employs TRBV29-1 and TRBJ2-7; no firm D call. The CDR3 is 14 residues long. CDR1 SQVTM and CDR2 ANQGSEA come from the germline V gene. V was shortened by 5 bases and J by 6 bases, with 20 bases between the two germline ends.

This clone appeared a single time. The chain combines TRBV27 with TRBJ2-4; maybe TRBD2 (6 bases). Germline V lookup: CDR1 MNHEY, CDR2 SMNVEV (reference sequence). V lost 3 bases, J lost 0 bases, and 21 bases lay in between. The length of the CDR3 is 19 residues. CDR3 loop: CASSFQRAPPLLAKNIQYF. Here the CDR3 DNA reads TGTGCCAGCAGTTTCCAGCGGGCCCCCCCATTGTTAGCCAAAAACATTCAGTACTTC.

The rearrangement uses TRBV2 and TRBJ1-1; D unresolved. The CDR3 contains 14 residues. Trimming left V 7 bases short and J 4 bases short, with 16 bases between. Germline V gene lookup returns CDR1 SNHLY and CDR2 FYNNEI. DNA for the CDR3: TGTGCCAGCATAAACGGCGGCGTGGGCACTGAAGCTTTCTTT. The encoded protein is CASINGGVGTEAFF.

The rearrangement uses TRBV5-1 and TRBJ2-3; D perhaps matches TRBD1 (5 bases). Germline CDR1 SGHRS, CDR2 YFSETQ. The CDR3 is 15 amino acids. V lost 0 bases and J 2 bases, leaving 10 bases between the germline ends. The CDR3 sequence is CASSLGIGDTDTQYF. CDR3 DNA sequence: TGCGCCAGCAGCTTGGGGATAGGGGACACAGATACGCAGTATTTT.

This sequence joins TRBV19 and TRBJ2-1; D is perhaps TRBD2 (6 bases). This CDR3 contains 15 residues. V lost 6 bases and J 0 bases, leaving 12 bases between the germline ends. Germline lookup yields CDR1 LNHDA and CDR2 SQIVND (reference sequence). Here the CDR3 reads CASRPDGSSYNEQFF. For the CDR3, the DNA is TGTGCCAGTAGACCTGACGGGAGCTCCTACAATGAGCAGTTCTTC.